This is a list of T cell receptor beta chains from one sample in a study of blood T cell repertoires in COVID-19. TCRdb's table, derived via immunoSEQ multiplex PCR, lists solely in-frame clones and lacks some. The sample contains some 120,000 clones, 75% to 85% of which appear only once. Sequences were obtained from peripheral blood. The receptors derive from a man older than 75 with acute or convalescent COVID-19. Each CDR3 is given with its conserved first and last residue. D genes are given only for firm matches. Clone size is not always given. Where it is, it says once, few, many or a class for expanded clones.

cdr3_nt	cdr3_aa	d_call	j_call	v_call	clone_size
TGTGCCAACCGGGACAGGAGTCAAGAGACCCAGTACTTC	CANRDRSQETQYF	.	TRBJ2-5	TRBV21-1	.
TGTGCCAGCAGCTTTACTGGAGGAAATGAGCAGTTCTTC	CASSFTGGNEQFF	.	TRBJ2-1	TRBV11-2	few
TGTGCCAGCAGCGAGTTGGACAGGTCCTCGGGACCTGGGGCCAACGTCCTGACTTTC	CASSELDRSSGPGANVLTF	TRBD1	TRBJ2-6	TRBV13	.
TGTGCCAGCAGTAACCGACAGGCGAATTCACCCCTCCACTTT	CASSNRQANSPLHF	.	TRBJ1-6	TRBV6-2/TRBV6-3	.
TGTGCCATCAGTGACGGTGCAGGCGAAGAGACCCAGTACTTC	CAISDGAGEETQYF	.	TRBJ2-5	TRBV10-3	.
TGTGCCAGCACCCCCGGTAGCGGGGACTACGAGCAGTACTTC	CASTPGSGDYEQYF	TRBD2	TRBJ2-7	TRBV2	.
TGTGCCAGCAGTTTCCCCGCAGGGGGCACAGATACGCAGTATTTT	CASSFPAGGTDTQYF	.	TRBJ2-3	TRBV28	.
TGTGCCAGCAGCCAAGTCGCGGGACTCCCCGGGGAGCTGTTTTTT	CASSQVAGLPGELFF	.	TRBJ2-2	TRBV4-2	.
TGCGCCAGCAGCTTGGCGGCAGGGGTAAATTCACCCCTCCACTTT	CASSLAAGVNSPLHF	.	TRBJ1-6	TRBV5-1	.
TGCGCCAGCAGCCTCGGACTCCAAGAGACCCAGTACTTC	CASSLGLQETQYF	.	TRBJ2-5	TRBV4-1	.
TGTGCCAGCAAGGACTCATCCAGGCACAATGAGCAGTTCTTC	CASKDSSRHNEQFF	.	TRBJ2-1	TRBV2	.
TGTGCCAGCAGTTTGTGGTTTAGGGGGCAGGGAGGCTACACCTTC	CASSLWFRGQGGYTF	TRBD1	TRBJ1-2	TRBV28	.
TGTGCCAGCAGCCCCGCGTCGGTTAGCTACACCGGGGAGCTGTTTTTT	CASSPASVSYTGELFF	.	TRBJ2-2	TRBV11-2	.
TGTGCCAGCAGTTACCGGCGGGTCATGAACACTGAAGCTTTCTTT	CASSYRRVMNTEAFF	.	TRBJ1-1	TRBV6-5	.
TGTGCCAGCAGCTTAGATCCCAGATCCTACGAGCAGTACTTC	CASSLDPRSYEQYF	.	TRBJ2-7	TRBV11-2	few
TGCGCCAGCAGCTTGGTTGGACAGGGACCCATGAACACTGAAGCTTTCTTT	CASSLVGQGPMNTEAFF	TRBD1	TRBJ1-1	TRBV5-1	.
TGTGCCAGCAGCCCCACGGCGGGGGGGCTATATGAGCAGTTCTTC	CASSPTAGGLYEQFF	TRBD2	TRBJ2-1	TRBV7-3	.
TGTGCCATCAGTGAGTCGGGAGGTACCACTGAAGCTTTCTTT	CAISESGGTTEAFF	.	TRBJ1-1	TRBV10-3	few
TGTGCCAGCAGCTTAAGTTCAGCGGGTCGTAGCCGGAATGAGCAGTTCTTC	CASSLSSAGRSRNEQFF	.	TRBJ2-1	TRBV7-3	.
TGTGCCAGCAGCCCGGGTCAGGGGGCGAGGCGAGAGACCCAGTACTTC	CASSPGQGARRETQYF	TRBD1	TRBJ2-5	TRBV11-3	.
TGCAGTGCTAGTCAGGGGTCCATCTCCTACGAGCAGTACTTC	CSASQGSISYEQYF	.	TRBJ2-7	TRBV20-1	.
TGTGCCAGTCAGGGACTCCGGACGATCGGAACTAATGAAAAACTGTTTTTT	CASQGLRTIGTNEKLFF	.	TRBJ1-4	TRBV27	.
TGTGCCAGCAGCTTGCCCCGCAGTCCCTATGGCTACACCTTC	CASSLPRSPYGYTF	.	TRBJ1-2	TRBV5-4	.
TGTGCCAGCAGCTTGACTAGCGGCGACACCGGGGAGCTGTTTTTT	CASSLTSGDTGELFF	TRBD2	TRBJ2-2	TRBV5-6	once
TGTGCCAGCAGTTACGTGCGGGAAAACTATGGCTACACCTTC	CASSYVRENYGYTF	.	TRBJ1-2	TRBV6-2/TRBV6-3	.
TGTGCCAGCAGCCCTGTCCTCAAAAAGCGGGGGGCCCCTTACGAGCAGTACTTC	CASSPVLKKRGAPYEQYF	TRBD2	TRBJ2-7	TRBV11-3	.
TGCGCCAGCAAGGAGACAGGGGGCGCTGGGGCCAACGTCCTGACTTTC	CASKETGGAGANVLTF	TRBD1	TRBJ2-6	TRBV5-1	.
TGTGCCAGCTCTGGACAGGGCAGAGAGACCCAGTACTTC	CASSGQGRETQYF	TRBD1	TRBJ2-5	TRBV2	once
TGTGCCAGCAGCGTAGATCTCAGTGTATTGACTCACACCTTC	CASSVDLSVLTHTF	.	TRBJ1-2	TRBV9	.
TGCGCCAGCAGCGAGGGGACTAGCGGGGCTAGGGGGACCCAGTACTTC	CASSEGTSGARGTQYF	TRBD2	TRBJ2-5	TRBV5-1	.
TGTGCCAGCAGCTCGACTCGGACTAGCGCCGGCTACGAGCAGTACTTC	CASSSTRTSAGYEQYF	TRBD2	TRBJ2-7	TRBV7-8	.
TGCGCCAGCAGCTTGGTAACAGGGATGAACACCGGGGAGCTGTTTTTT	CASSLVTGMNTGELFF	.	TRBJ2-2	TRBV5-1	.
TGTGCCAGCACCCCTGGACAGGGGTCCCTAGACTATGGCTACACCTTC	CASTPGQGSLDYGYTF	TRBD1	TRBJ1-2	TRBV7-2	.
TGCGCCAGCAGCCCCGGACTAGCGGGGGACCCTGAGACCCAGTACTTC	CASSPGLAGDPETQYF	TRBD2	TRBJ2-5	TRBV5-1	.
TGTGCCAGCAGCCCCCGGGCTAGCGGGGGGTCGGAGACCCAGTACTTC	CASSPRASGGSETQYF	TRBD2	TRBJ2-5	TRBV11-2	.
TGTGCCAGCAGCTTAAGGGGGCTAACCTACACCTTC	CASSLRGLTYTF	TRBD1	TRBJ1-2	TRBV11-2	.
TGTGCCAGCAGTTCCCCGGGACAGGGAAGGAGCAATCAGCCCCAGCATTTT	CASSSPGQGRSNQPQHF	TRBD1	TRBJ1-5	TRBV28	.
TGTGCCAGCAGCTTAGGCAGGGGGGCCTACGAGCAGTACTTC	CASSLGRGAYEQYF	.	TRBJ2-7	TRBV7-2	.
TGTGCCAGCAGTTTCCCTCTCAACGGTGGGAGCGTCCTGACTTTC	CASSFPLNGGSVLTF	.	TRBJ2-6	TRBV28	.
TGTGCCAGCAGCGTCGGGGGGTTTGTGAACACTGAAGCTTTCTTT	CASSVGGFVNTEAFF	.	TRBJ1-1	TRBV9	.
TGTGCCAGCAGCTCCATGGGGCATGGGACCGGGGAGCTGTTTTTT	CASSSMGHGTGELFF	.	TRBJ2-2	TRBV7-2	.
TGTGCCAGCAGCGCCACTAGCGGGGGTGGTTATACGCAGTATTTT	CASSATSGGGYTQYF	TRBD2	TRBJ2-3	TRBV7-2	many
TGTGCCAGCAGCGGGGGGACAGGCTCCTACAATGAGCAGTTCTTC	CASSGGTGSYNEQFF	TRBD1	TRBJ2-1	TRBV7-6	.
TGTGCCAGCTCACGATCACAGAATGAAAAACTGTTTTTT	CASSRSQNEKLFF	.	TRBJ1-4	TRBV18	.
TGTGCCATACCAAAACGCACAGGGGGTCTCTTCGACTATGGCTACACCTTC	CAIPKRTGGLFDYGYTF	TRBD1	TRBJ1-2	TRBV7-9	few
TGCGCCAGCAGCCCTCAGGACAGGGATCGTGAAAAACTGTTTTTT	CASSPQDRDREKLFF	TRBD1	TRBJ1-4	TRBV5-1	.
TGCGCCAGCAGCCAACCGGGACTAGCGGGGGGGCCAGGCGGAACCGGGGAGCTGTTTTTT	CASSQPGLAGGPGGTGELFF	TRBD2	TRBJ2-2	TRBV4-1	.
TGTGCCAGCAGACCCAACCGAGGGGACAACTACGAGCAGTACTTC	CASRPNRGDNYEQYF	.	TRBJ2-7	TRBV6-5	many